This paragraph covers one TCR beta chain sequence. This record belongs to a study of blood T cell repertoires in COVID-19. Study-wide background: T cells, B-cell-depleted T cells, or PBMCs provided the cDNA or gDNA that served as material.

Here immunoSEQ multiplex PCR was the method, and the copy in TCRdb shows in-frame clones only, minus some. The sample consists of around 20,000 clones, more than 75% of them appearing once. Trimming cost V 5 bases and J 9 bases, with 14 bases left between them. This CDR3 comprises 13 residues. Germline assignment: CDR1 MGHDK and CDR2 SYGVNS. The chain links TRBV25-1 to TRBJ2-4; no clear D gene. The TCR comes from a human donor in a cohort sampled during active COVID-19. The sample was peripheral blood. The CDR3 spells CASSSARQAIQYF. DNA for the CDR3: TGTGCCAGCAGTTCCGCACGGCAGGCCATTCAGTACTTC.